This is a list of T cell receptor beta chains from one sample in a study of blood T cells in healthy people across ages. MiXCR, applied by TCRdb to the 5' RACE reads, yields one record per CDR3 protein. The sample lists around 1,000,000 distinct CDR3 sequences, around 27% occurring once. The data were also submitted as part of a second study, on T cells of mothers and their children.

Sequencing was done on a sample of blood. The receptors here all came from a girl aged 2 to 10 in good health. Each CDR3 is given with its conserved first and last residue. D genes are given only for firm matches. Part of the rows lack a size; the others show once, few, many or a class for expanded clones.

abundance,v_gene,j_gene,d_gene,CDR3aa,CDR3nt
.,TRBV19,TRBJ2-2,.,CASSAPRVFANTGELFF,TGTGCCAGTAGCGCCCCCAGGGTGTTCGCGAACACCGGGGAGCTGTTTTTT
.,TRBV5-6,TRBJ1-1,TRBD1,CASSPAGGMNTEAFF,TGTGCCAGCAGCCCCGCAGGGGGAATGAACACTGAAGCTTTCTTT
few,TRBV7-2,TRBJ2-5,.,CASSSDLTQYF,TGTGCCAGCAGCTCCGACTTGACCCAGTACTTC
.,TRBV24-1,TRBJ2-3,.,CATSDGEIDTQYF,TGTGCCACCAGTGATGGAGAGATAGATACGCAGTATTTT
few,TRBV20-1,TRBJ2-4,.,CSAVPLRGSYIQYF,TGCAGTGCTGTCCCGTTAAGGGGTTCGTACATTCAGTACTTC
few,TRBV12-3/TRBV12-4,TRBJ2-1,.,CASSRPGHRNEQFF,TGTGCCAGCAGTCGGCCGGGACATAGAAATGAGCAGTTCTTC
.,TRBV24-1,TRBJ2-1,TRBD1,CATSDFQGTGIHNEQFF,TGTGCCACCAGTGATTTTCAAGGGACAGGGATACACAATGAGCAGTTCTTC
.,TRBV4-3,TRBJ1-2,.,CASSPHPGNYGYTF,TGCGCCAGCAGCCCACACCCGGGAAACTATGGCTACACCTTC
.,TRBV20-1,TRBJ2-1,TRBD2,CSARRSSGANEQFF,TGCAGTGCTAGACGCTCTAGCGGGGCGAATGAGCAGTTCTTC
once,TRBV20-1,TRBJ2-4,TRBD2,CSAITSGLAKNIQYF,TGCAGTGCCATAACTAGCGGCCTAGCCAAAAACATTCAGTACTTC
few,TRBV29-1,TRBJ2-5,TRBD2,CSVKGTSFSETQYF,TGCAGCGTAAAAGGGACTAGCTTTTCGGAGACCCAGTACTTC
.,TRBV4-1,TRBJ1-4,TRBD1,CASSQLPGQGNEKLFF,TGCGCCAGCAGCCAACTGCCGGGACAGGGGAATGAAAAACTGTTTTTT
.,TRBV11-2,TRBJ2-3,.,CASSSDRSSTDTQYF,TGTGCCAGCAGCTCCGACAGGTCTAGCACAGATACGCAGTATTTT
.,TRBV29-1,TRBJ2-2,TRBD1,CSASTGDTGELFF,TGCAGCGCCTCGACAGGGGACACCGGGGAGCTGTTTTTT
few,TRBV5-5,TRBJ1-3,.,CASRSGSQGDTIYF,TGTGCCAGCAGATCGGGGTCCCAAGGGGACACCATATATTTT
few,TRBV5-1,TRBJ2-5,TRBD1,CASSQGQGKVQETQYF,TGCGCCAGCAGCCAGGGACAGGGCAAAGTCCAAGAGACCCAGTACTTC
.,TRBV4-3,TRBJ1-4,.,CASSLEAVANEKLFF,TGCGCCAGCAGCCTAGAGGCTGTGGCTAATGAAAAACTGTTTTTT
.,TRBV11-1,TRBJ2-1,.,CASSLGGGALNEQFF,TGTGCCAGCAGCTTAGGCGGGGGCGCCCTCAATGAGCAGTTCTTC
.,TRBV7-9,TRBJ2-7,.,CASSGPARWEQYF,TGTGCCAGCAGCGGCCCTGCCCGCTGGGAGCAGTACTTC
few,TRBV20-1,TRBJ2-4,.,CSARMGGNIQYF,TGCAGTGCCAGAATGGGGGGCAACATTCAGTACTTC
.,TRBV4-2,TRBJ2-7,.,CASSQTAGTLNSYEQYF,TGTGCCAGCAGCCAGACAGCCGGGACGTTGAATTCCTACGAGCAGTACTTC
few,TRBV27,TRBJ2-5,.,CASSPYRVGETQYF,TGTGCCAGCAGCCCGTACAGGGTCGGAGAGACCCAGTACTTC
few,TRBV9,TRBJ2-1,TRBD1,CASSTQGAEYNEQFF,TGTGCCAGCAGCACACAGGGGGCTGAGTACAATGAGCAGTTCTTC
few,TRBV12-3/TRBV12-4,TRBJ2-1,TRBD2,CASSHGLAGEEQFF,TGTGCCAGCAGTCACGGACTAGCGGGGGAGGAGCAGTTCTTC
few,TRBV25-1,TRBJ2-5,TRBD2,CACKSLSTSGMLGETQYF,TGTGCCTGCAAAAGTCTCAGTACTAGCGGGATGCTGGGGGAGACCCAGTACTTC
few,TRBV7-9,TRBJ2-2,TRBD1,CASSGRTGHAGELFF,TGTGCCAGCAGCGGTAGGACAGGGCACGCCGGGGAGCTGTTTTTT
.,TRBV6-1,TRBJ1-3,.,CASTPGWGTGNTIYF,TGTGCCAGCACCCCCGGATGGGGGACCGGAAACACCATATATTTT
.,TRBV3-1,TRBJ2-1,TRBD2,CASSQAAGGVPEQFF,TGTGCCAGCAGCCAAGCCGCGGGAGGGGTGCCTGAGCAGTTCTTC
.,TRBV12-3/TRBV12-4,TRBJ2-5,.,CASRNRGTREQYF,TGTGCCAGCAGGAACAGGGGGACTAGAGAGCAGTACTTC
.,TRBV14,TRBJ1-6,.,CASSQERDPYNSPLHF,TGTGCCAGCAGCCAAGAAAGGGACCCCTATAATTCACCCCTCCACTTT
few,TRBV6-1,TRBJ2-1,TRBD2,CASSPGGLAGGSGNNEQFF,TGTGCCAGCAGCCCCGGGGGTCTAGCGGGAGGGTCAGGTAACAATGAGCAGTTCTTC
.,TRBV11-1,TRBJ2-7,.,CASSLLGPNYEQYF,TGTGCCAGCAGCTTACTGGGACCAAACTACGAGCAGTACTTC